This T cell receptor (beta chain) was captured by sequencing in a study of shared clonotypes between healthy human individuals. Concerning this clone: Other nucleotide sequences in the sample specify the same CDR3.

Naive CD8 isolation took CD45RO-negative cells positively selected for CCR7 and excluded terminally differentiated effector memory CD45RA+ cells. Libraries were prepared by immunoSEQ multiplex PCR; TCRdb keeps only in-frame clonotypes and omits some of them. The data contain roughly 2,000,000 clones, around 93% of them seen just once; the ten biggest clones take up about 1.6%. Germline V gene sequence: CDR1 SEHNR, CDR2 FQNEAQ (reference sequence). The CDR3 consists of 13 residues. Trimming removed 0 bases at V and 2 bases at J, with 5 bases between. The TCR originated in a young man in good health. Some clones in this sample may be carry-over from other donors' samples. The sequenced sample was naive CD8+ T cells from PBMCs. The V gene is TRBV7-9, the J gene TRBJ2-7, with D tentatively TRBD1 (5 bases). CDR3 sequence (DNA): TGTGCCAGCAGCTTAGCGGGGCCCTACGAGCAGTACTTC. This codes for CASSLAGPYEQYF.